The clone carrying this T cell receptor beta chain was seen more than once but under ten times. This specimen comes from a study of CD8+ T cells in alopecia areata. The CDR3 consists of 13 residues. From germline, CDR1 is SNHLY and CDR2 FYNNEI. V shed 6 bases and J shed 0 bases, with 9 bases lying between them. In each case, RNA was isolated and then reverse transcribed into cDNA as the sequencing template. Clones were read by immunoSEQ multiplex PCR, and TCRdb kept only the in-frame ones, dropping some. The profile shows about 37,000 clones, 45% to 70% of them singletons. CD4+ cells of a handful of patients were further sorted as CD25+CD127-.

This TCR came from a human donor with alopecia areata. The V and J genes are TRBV2 and TRBJ2-7; weak D call: TRBD1 (6 bases). The sequenced sample was CD4+ Tregs sorted from blood. CDR3 bases: TGTGCCAGCAGCAGGGGAACCTCCTACGAGCAGTACTTC. It specifies CASSRGTSYEQYF.